These 4 T cell receptor beta chains share one sample of origin, sequenced in a study of CD8+ T cells in alopecia areata (dated by TCRdb to the late 2010s). Libraries were constructed by the immunoSEQ multiplex PCR assay. To provide template for TCR sequencing, every sample had RNA extracted and reverse transcribed into cDNA. TCRdb retrieved this table from immuneACCESS and kept in-frame rearrangements only. Not all clones are present; in checked studies, unresolved V genes account for under half, and no reason is known for the remainder. For this sample there are roughly 140,000 clones; approximately 60% appear just once. Jointly, the top ten make up about 38% of the sample. Material for sequencing was CD8+ T cells sorted from blood. The source is a human donor in good health.

This sequence joins TRBV13 and TRBJ2-1; D gene ambiguous. The germline V gene has CDR1 PRHDT and CDR2 FYEKMQ (reference sequence). The CDR3 totals 14 residues. V was clipped by 0 bases and J by 7 bases, with 10 bases between them. The CDR3 nucleotides are TGTGCCAGCAGCTTAGGTCCGGGCCTTAATGAGCAGTTCTTC. It encodes CASSLGPGLNEQFF.

The chain employs TRBV6-6 and TRBJ2-1; no clear D gene. CDR1 is MNHNY, CDR2 SVGAGI, per germline (reference sequence). This CDR3 comprises 16 residues. Trimming cost V 0 bases and J 0 bases, with 9 bases left between them. For the CDR3, the DNA is TGTGCCAGCAGTTACTCGTACCCCAGCTCCTACAATGAGCAGTTCTTC. Its protein product is CASSYSYPSSYNEQFF.

The V gene is TRBV28, the J gene TRBJ2-7, with no clear D. CDR1 and CDR2 (germline): MDHEN, SYDVKM. V dropped 4 bases and J dropped 3 bases, with 7 bases sitting between them. The length of the CDR3 is 12 residues. CDR3 region: CASSWSSYEQYF. CDR3 DNA: TGTGCCAGCAGTTGGAGCAGCTACGAGCAGTACTTC.

The chain links TRBV29-1 to TRBJ2-7, with 7 bases aligning to TRBD2. The CDR3 spans 12 residues. V shed 7 bases, J shed 2 bases, and the junction held 5 bases outside the gene matches. Per germline, CDR1 SQVTM and CDR2 ANQGSEA. The CDR3 coding sequence is TGCAGCGGGGGAGGGACGACCTACGAGCAGTACTTC. Translating gives CSGGGTTYEQYF.